This T cell receptor (beta chain) was captured in a study of blood T cell repertoires in COVID-19. Study information: Samples came from the United States, Italy and Spain, spanning acute and convalescent COVID-19. Sources were T cells, B-cell-depleted T cells, or PBMCs; the material itself was cDNA or gDNA.

Source study methods: Researchers report that nucleated cell counts were estimated from reference gene primer amplification. Repertoires were generated with immunoSEQ multiplex PCR, while TCRdb's copy carries only in-frame clones and drops some. V and J calls plus clone size are reproduced from that table; the DNA served to infer D and trimming. The table records 180,000 or so clones, around 87% of them present only once. CDR3 length equals 14 residues. Germline CDR1 is SGHNT and CDR2 is YYREEE (reference sequence). With 5 bases clipped from V and 1 base from J, the junction kept 5 bases outside the gene matches.

The J gene is TRBJ1-1, the V gene TRBV5-4; 7 bases line up with TRBD1. The TCR comes from a man aged 40-55 years with active or convalescent COVID-19. Sequencing was done on a sample of peripheral blood. The CDR3 coding sequence is TGTGCCAGCAGACCGGGACAGTCGAACACTGAAGCTTTCTTT. This sequence encodes CASRPGQSNTEAFF.